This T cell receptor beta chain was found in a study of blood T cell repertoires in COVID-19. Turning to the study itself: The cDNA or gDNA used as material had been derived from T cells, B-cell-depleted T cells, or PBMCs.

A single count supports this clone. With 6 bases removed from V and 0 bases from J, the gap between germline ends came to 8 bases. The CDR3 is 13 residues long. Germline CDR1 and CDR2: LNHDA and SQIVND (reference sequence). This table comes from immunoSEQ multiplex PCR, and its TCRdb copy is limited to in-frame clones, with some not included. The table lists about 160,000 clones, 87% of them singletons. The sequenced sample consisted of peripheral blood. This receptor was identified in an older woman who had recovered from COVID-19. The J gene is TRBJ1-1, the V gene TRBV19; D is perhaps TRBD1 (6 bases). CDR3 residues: CASRGHLNTEAFF. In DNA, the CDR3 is TGTGCCAGTAGGGGACATTTGAACACTGAAGCTTTCTTT.